Listed below are T cell receptor beta chains from one sample, sequenced in a study of blood T cell repertoires in COVID-19. Libraries were prepared by immunoSEQ multiplex PCR; TCRdb keeps only in-frame clonotypes and omits some of them. Found here are roughly 430,000 clones, 88% of them singletons; the top ten hold roughly 1.9%. Material: PBMCs or T cells enriched from blood (not recorded which). The source of these receptors is a middle-aged woman with acute COVID-19. The CDR3 runs from the conserved cysteine through the conserved F or W. Fields, in order: clone size, V gene, D gene, J gene, CDR3 DNA, CDR3 protein. D genes are given only for firm matches. Size is omitted from some rows. Given values are once, few, many or a class for expanded clones.

>.|TRBV5-1|.|TRBJ1-2
TGCGCCAGCGGGGGCACCCACTATGGCTACACCTTC
CASGGTHYGYTF
>.|TRBV7-9|TRBD1|TRBJ1-1
TGTGCCAGCTCGCCAGGGGGCTACACTGAAGCTTTCTTT
CASSPGGYTEAFF
>once|TRBV5-4|.|TRBJ1-3
TGTGCCAGCAGCTTTAAATTAGGGGACACCATATATTTT
CASSFKLGDTIYF
>.|TRBV15|TRBD1|TRBJ2-7
TGTGCCACCAGCAGCCCCCGGACAGGGGGTGGTCGCGAGCAGTACTTC
CATSSPRTGGGREQYF
>.|TRBV9|TRBD1|TRBJ2-7
TGTGCCAGCAGCGGGGGACAGGGCCCCTACGAGCAGTACTTC
CASSGGQGPYEQYF
>.|TRBV5-6|TRBD1|TRBJ1-6
TGTGCCAGCAGCTCAATTAGACAGGGCCACTCCTATAATTCACCCCTCCACTTT
CASSSIRQGHSYNSPLHF
>.|TRBV5-8|TRBD1|TRBJ1-2
TGTGCCAGCAGCTTGGCCCAGGGGGCATTCTATGGCTACACCTTC
CASSLAQGAFYGYTF
>.|TRBV7-9|.|TRBJ1-3
TGTGCCAGCAGCCGTACAGGGTTTGGAAACACCATATATTTT
CASSRTGFGNTIYF
>.|TRBV2|.|TRBJ1-5
TGTGCCAGCAGTGTTTTATATCAGCCCCAGCATTTT
CASSVLYQPQHF
>.|TRBV2|TRBD2|TRBJ2-3
TGTGCCAGCACCCCGGGACTAGCGGGGGGACCTAGCACAGATACGCAGTATTTT
CASTPGLAGGPSTDTQYF
>.|TRBV15|TRBD1|TRBJ1-2
TGTGCCACCAGCAGTAGACAGGGCTATGGCTACACCTTC
CATSSRQGYGYTF
>once|TRBV9|TRBD1|TRBJ2-7
TGTGCCAGCAGCGTAGGTGGGACAGGGAACGAGCAGTACTTC
CASSVGGTGNEQYF
>.|TRBV5-1|.|TRBJ1-4
TGCGCCAGCAGCTCGGCCCCCCCACAGAGTAATGAAAAACTGTTTTTT
CASSSAPPQSNEKLFF
>.|TRBV1|.|TRBJ2-2
TGCACCAGCAGCCAAGCCATCATTAGAATAGCGGGGGGGCGTCACGGCACCGGGGAGCTGTTTTTT
CTSSQAIIRIAGGRHGTGELFF
>.|TRBV28|.|TRBJ1-2
TGTGCCAGCACGATTACGGGGTGGGATGGCTACACCTTC
CASTITGWDGYTF
>.|TRBV5-1|.|TRBJ1-1
TGCGCCAGCACCTCGAGTACCTTGAACACTGAAGCTTTCTTT
CASTSSTLNTEAFF
>.|TRBV10-3|TRBD1|TRBJ1-2
TGTGCCATCAGCGGGACAGGGGCAGCGGGCTACACCTTC
CAISGTGAAGYTF
>.|TRBV7-7|TRBD2|TRBJ2-5
TGTGCCAGCAGCGGAGGGACTAGCGGGGGGCCGCAAGAGACCCAGTACTTC
CASSGGTSGGPQETQYF
>.|TRBV4-2|.|TRBJ2-2
TGTGCCAGCAGCCAAGCCGGGGAGAACACCGGGGAGCTGTTTTTT
CASSQAGENTGELFF
>.|TRBV29-1|.|TRBJ1-2
TGCAGCGTTGAAGATATGCGGGGGCTGCGCTATGGCTACACCTTC
CSVEDMRGLRYGYTF
>.|TRBV5-8|TRBD1|TRBJ2-3
TGTGCCAGCACCACCGACAGGGGTACAGATACGCAGTATTTT
CASTTDRGTDTQYF
>.|TRBV7-2|TRBD1|TRBJ1-5
TGTGCCAGCAGCGCGGGACAGTTCAATCAGCCCCAGCATTTT
CASSAGQFNQPQHF
>.|TRBV19|TRBD1|TRBJ1-1
TGTGCCAGTAGTAAGAAACAGGGGAAGAGAGCTGAAGCTTTCTTT
CASSKKQGKRAEAFF
>.|TRBV27|TRBD2|TRBJ2-7
TGTGCCAGCAGTTTATCGTCGTCTCTAGCGGGGGCCCAGTACTTC
CASSLSSSLAGAQYF
>.|TRBV30|.|TRBJ1-1
TGTGCCTGGGGCGGAATGTTTGAAGCTTTCTTT
CAWGGMFEAFF
>.|TRBV7-2|TRBD2|TRBJ2-3
TGTGCCAGCAGCTTCGCTAGCGGGGGGTCCACAGATACGCAGTATTTT
CASSFASGGSTDTQYF
>.|TRBV16|.|TRBJ1-2
TGTGCCAGCAGCCACTCGGAAGGCGGGGGGGGCTATGGCTACACCTTC
CASSHSEGGGGYGYTF
>.|TRBV6-5|TRBD2|TRBJ2-7
TGTGCCAGCAGCCTGCGGCGGGACTACGAGCATCAGTACTTC
CASSLRRDYEHQYF
>.|TRBV5-1|TRBD2|TRBJ2-3
TGCGCCAGCAGCCCCCTGGCTCGGGGGGGCACAGATACGCAGTATTTT
CASSPLARGGTDTQYF
>.|TRBV5-1|.|TRBJ2-1
TGCGCCAGCAGCGAACCTGGGGCCGAATTCTTC
CASSEPGAEFF
>once|TRBV5-1|TRBD1|TRBJ2-2
TGCGCCAGCAGCTTACAGGGGCGCACCGGGGAGCTGTTTTTT
CASSLQGRTGELFF
>.|TRBV4-1|.|TRBJ2-5
TGCGCCAGCAGCCAAGAGGTGGGACAGTCCGGGGGGACCCAGTACTTC
CASSQEVGQSGGTQYF
>.|TRBV7-9|.|TRBJ1-3
TGTGCCAGCAGCTTAGTTCTAACTGGAAACACCATATATTTT
CASSLVLTGNTIYF
>.|TRBV11-3|.|TRBJ2-2
TGTGCCAGCAGCTCTCCCGAGAGAACCGGGGAGCTGTTTTTT
CASSSPERTGELFF
>.|TRBV5-1|TRBD1|TRBJ1-5
TGCGCCAGCAGCTTTGCCACAGGGGAACCGGGCAATCAGCCCCAGCATTTT
CASSFATGEPGNQPQHF
>.|TRBV9|.|TRBJ1-6
TGTGCCAGCAGCGTAGAAGGGGTCCATTCACCCCTCCACTTT
CASSVEGVHSPLHF
>once|TRBV19|.|TRBJ1-2
TGTGCCAGTAGTGCAGCCTCGATAGGGGTTGATGGCTACACCTTC
CASSAASIGVDGYTF
>.|TRBV12-3/TRBV12-4|TRBD1|TRBJ1-2
TGTGCCAGCAGTTTCGGACAGGGGTCTGGCTACACCTTC
CASSFGQGSGYTF
>once|TRBV7-9|TRBD1|TRBJ2-5
TGTGCCAGCAGCATAGGACAGGTTTTGGAGACCCAGTACTTC
CASSIGQVLETQYF
>.|TRBV7-9|.|TRBJ1-4
TGTGCCAGAAGACCGAAAGAAGGAGAGCCCAGCCGGCATGAAAAACTGTTTTTT
CARRPKEGEPSRHEKLFF
>.|TRBV6-6|.|TRBJ2-7
TGTGCCAGCAGTTATAGTGGGCCGTACGGTTCGGAGCAGTACTTC
CASSYSGPYGSEQYF
>.|TRBV7-8|.|TRBJ2-1
TGTGCCAGCAGCTTAGGACAGAGCAATGAGCAGTTCTTC
CASSLGQSNEQFF
>few|TRBV19|.|TRBJ1-4
TGTGCCAGTAGTATCAAGGGGAGGCTTAATGAAAAACTGTTTTTT
CASSIKGRLNEKLFF
>.|TRBV19|.|TRBJ1-5
TGTGCCAGTAGTCCTAACAGGGAAAGCAATCAGCCCCAGCATTTT
CASSPNRESNQPQHF
>.|TRBV12-5|.|TRBJ1-2
TGTGCTAGTGGCTCAGGGTTTGGCTACACCTTC
CASGSGFGYTF
>.|TRBV5-4|.|TRBJ2-5
TGTGCCAGCAGCTTGGTCGGTACGGAGACCCAGTACTTC
CASSLVGTETQYF
>.|TRBV5-6|TRBD2|TRBJ2-1
TGTGCCAGCAGCCACTCCGGGACTAGCGGGGCTTCCTACAATGAGCAGTTCTTC
CASSHSGTSGASYNEQFF
>.|TRBV19|TRBD1|TRBJ1-1
TGTGCCAGTAGTAAAGGACAGGGAAACACTGAAGCTTTCTTT
CASSKGQGNTEAFF
>.|TRBV5-1|.|TRBJ1-5
TGCGCCAGCAGCTCGACCCCAGGGTCAGGGCCTCAGCCCCAGCATTTT
CASSSTPGSGPQPQHF
>.|TRBV9|.|TRBJ2-7
TGTGCCAGCAGCGTGTTTGAAGGAGGCGAGCAGTACTTC
CASSVFEGGEQYF
>.|TRBV4-1|.|TRBJ2-3
TGCGCCAGCAGCCAGCAGGGCGACACAGATACGCAGTATTTT
CASSQQGDTDTQYF
>.|TRBV5-4|.|TRBJ2-3
TGTGCCAGCAGCGCAGTGGTCACAGATACGCAGTATTTT
CASSAVVTDTQYF
>once|TRBV3-1/TRBV3-2|TRBD1|TRBJ2-7
TGTGCCAGCAGCCATAAAGACAGGGCTCACGAGCAGTACTTC
CASSHKDRAHEQYF
>.|TRBV29-1|.|TRBJ1-4
TGCAGCGTTACAGGGAATGGCAATGAAAAACTGTTTTTT
CSVTGNGNEKLFF
>.|TRBV7-9|.|TRBJ1-2
TGTGCCAGCAGCTCCGACGGAGCCTATGGCTACACCTTC
CASSSDGAYGYTF
>.|TRBV11-2|TRBD2|TRBJ2-3
TGTGCCAGCAGCTGGGAGCGGGATGCGGCAGATACGCAGTATTTT
CASSWERDAADTQYF
>.|TRBV3-1/TRBV3-2|.|TRBJ1-5
TGTGCCAGCAGCCAAGAAGGACATCCAAAGCATTTT
CASSQEGHPKHF
>.|TRBV7-9|TRBD2|TRBJ2-1
TGTGCCAGCATCAAGACTAGCGGGGGTTATGAGCAGTTCTTC
CASIKTSGGYEQFF
>.|TRBV5-1|TRBD2|TRBJ2-5
TGCGCCAGCAGCCCGGGGACTAACCTTCAAGAGACCCAGTACTTC
CASSPGTNLQETQYF
>.|TRBV11-3|TRBD1|TRBJ2-1
TGTGCCAGCAGCTCGGGACAGGGAGTCAATGAGCAGTTCTTC
CASSSGQGVNEQFF